This T cell receptor (beta chain) was found in a study of cytotoxic CD8 clonotypes in ibrutinib-treated CLL. Study results and caveats: Baseline levels of clonality went above those of age-matched healthy donors and moved with circulating CD8+ T-cell counts. Clonality went higher at ibrutinib response and then dropped back toward baseline at progression. Sampling times differed between sustained-remission and progressing patients. Under therapy, public clonotypes either contracted or stayed stable, and they were uncommon.

This clone was detected a few times. Its matching antigen is unknown. Method: immunoSEQ multiplex PCR; TCRdb's copy keeps in-frame clones and lacks some. The table lists 150,000 or so clones, about 88% of them singletons. CDR1 and CDR2 (germline): LNHDA, SQIVND (reference sequence). Trimming stripped 7 bases from V and 0 bases from J, with 7 bases between. This CDR3 is built from 13 residues. The sample was PBMCs, taken at disease progression, from a patient treated with ibrutinib. The V gene is TRBV19, the J gene TRBJ1-5; D gene unclear. This TCR derives from a human donor with chronic lymphocytic leukemia. CDR3 nucleotide sequence: TGTGCCAGTATGCTAGGTAGCAATCAGCCCCAGCATTTT. Amino acids: CASMLGSNQPQHF.